This TCR beta chain derives from a study of blood T cells in healthy people across ages. This clonotype was counted ten times or more. A second PCR of roughly 7 to 11 cycles used a sample-barcoded 5' primer and a J-beta primer mix. Each CDR3 protein gets one entry after TCRdb re-called the 5' RACE reads with MiXCR. The sample carries hundreds of thousands of distinct CDR3 sequences, about 30% recorded once. Sequences were obtained from blood. The clonotype originates from a woman older than 75 in good health.

CDR3 nucleotide sequence: TGTGCCAGCAGTTACTCGAGGTTGAATTTGGCCCAGTACTTC. This gives the protein CASSYSRLNLAQYF. This sequence joins TRBV6-5 and TRBJ2-5, with unresolved D. CDR1 MNHEY and CDR2 SVGAGI come from the germline V gene. The CDR3 spans 14 residues. V dropped 0 bases and J dropped 9 bases, with 14 bases sitting between them.